The entry that follows covers one T cell receptor beta chain sequence. The data were obtained in a study of blood T cell repertoires in COVID-19. At the level of the study: Acute and convalescent COVID-19 samples came from the United States, Italy and Spain. PBMCs, B-cell-depleted T cells, or T cells were the source of the cDNA or gDNA that made up the material.

Per the original data handling: Reference gene primers were amplified, and this amplification served to estimate nucleated cell counts. The data were produced by immunoSEQ multiplex PCR, yet TCRdb's version contains in-frame clones alone and is incomplete. Clone size and V and J calls were adopted from that table, with D and trimming inferred from the DNA. The profile shows about 260,000 clones, approximately 80% of them singletons. With V trimmed by 3 bases and J by 8 bases, 7 bases remained unmatched. Germline CDR1 MNHNS, CDR2 SASEGT. This CDR3 contains 14 residues. The sample comprised peripheral blood. V is TRBV6-1 and J is TRBJ2-1; the match to TRBD1 covers 7 bases. This TCR came from a man in his 60s with acute or convalescent COVID-19. The CDR3 is CASSDRQGVDEQFF. CDR3 DNA: TGTGCCAGCAGTGATCGGCAGGGGGTCGATGAGCAGTTCTTC.